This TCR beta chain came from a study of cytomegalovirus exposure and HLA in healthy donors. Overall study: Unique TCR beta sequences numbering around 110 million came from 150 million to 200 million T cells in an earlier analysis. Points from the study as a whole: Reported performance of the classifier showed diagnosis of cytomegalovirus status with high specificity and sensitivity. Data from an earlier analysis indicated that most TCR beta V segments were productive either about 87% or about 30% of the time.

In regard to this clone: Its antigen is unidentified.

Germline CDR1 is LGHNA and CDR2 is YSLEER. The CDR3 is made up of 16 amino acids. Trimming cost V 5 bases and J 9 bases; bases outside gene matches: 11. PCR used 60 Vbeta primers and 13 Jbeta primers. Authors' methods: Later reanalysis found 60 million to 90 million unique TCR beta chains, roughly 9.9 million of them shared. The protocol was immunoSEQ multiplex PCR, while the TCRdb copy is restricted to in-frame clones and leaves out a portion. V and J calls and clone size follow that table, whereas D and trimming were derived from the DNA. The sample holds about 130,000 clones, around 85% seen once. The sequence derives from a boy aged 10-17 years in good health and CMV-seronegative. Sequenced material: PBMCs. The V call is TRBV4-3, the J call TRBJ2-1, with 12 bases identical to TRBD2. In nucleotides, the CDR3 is TGCGCCAGCAGCAAATGGACTAGCGGGACGGACAGTGAGCAGTTCTTC. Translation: CASSKWTSGTDSEQFF.